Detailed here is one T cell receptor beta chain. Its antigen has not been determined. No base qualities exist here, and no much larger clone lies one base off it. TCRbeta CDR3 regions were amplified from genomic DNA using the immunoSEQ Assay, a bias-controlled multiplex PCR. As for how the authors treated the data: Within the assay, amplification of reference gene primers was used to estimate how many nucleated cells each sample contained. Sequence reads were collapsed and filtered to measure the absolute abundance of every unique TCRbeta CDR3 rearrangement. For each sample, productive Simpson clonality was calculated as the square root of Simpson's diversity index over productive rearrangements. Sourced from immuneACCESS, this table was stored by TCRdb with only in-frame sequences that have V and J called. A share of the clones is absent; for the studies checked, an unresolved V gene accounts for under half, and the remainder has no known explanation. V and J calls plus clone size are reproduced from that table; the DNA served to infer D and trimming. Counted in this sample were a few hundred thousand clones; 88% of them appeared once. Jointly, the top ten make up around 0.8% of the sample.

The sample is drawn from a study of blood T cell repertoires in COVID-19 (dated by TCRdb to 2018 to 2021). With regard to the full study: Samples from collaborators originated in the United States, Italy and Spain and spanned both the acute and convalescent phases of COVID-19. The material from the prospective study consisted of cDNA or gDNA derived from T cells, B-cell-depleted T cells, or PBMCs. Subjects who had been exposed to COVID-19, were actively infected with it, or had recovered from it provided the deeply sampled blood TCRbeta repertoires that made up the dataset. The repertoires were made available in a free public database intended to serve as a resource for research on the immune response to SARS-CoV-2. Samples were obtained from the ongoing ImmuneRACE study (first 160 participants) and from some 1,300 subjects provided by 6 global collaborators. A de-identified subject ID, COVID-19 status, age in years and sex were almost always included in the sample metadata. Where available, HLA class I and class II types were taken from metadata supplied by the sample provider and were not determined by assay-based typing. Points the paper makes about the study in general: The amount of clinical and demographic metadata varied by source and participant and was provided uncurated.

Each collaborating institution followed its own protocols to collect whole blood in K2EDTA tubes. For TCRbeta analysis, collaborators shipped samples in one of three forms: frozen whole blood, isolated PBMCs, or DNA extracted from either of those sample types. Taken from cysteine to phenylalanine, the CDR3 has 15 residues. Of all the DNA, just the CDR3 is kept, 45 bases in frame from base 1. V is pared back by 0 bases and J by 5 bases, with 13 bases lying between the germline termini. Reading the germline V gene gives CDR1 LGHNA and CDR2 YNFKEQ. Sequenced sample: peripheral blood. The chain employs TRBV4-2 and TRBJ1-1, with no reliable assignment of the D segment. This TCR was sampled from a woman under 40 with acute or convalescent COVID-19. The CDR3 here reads CASSQDRGLGTEAFF. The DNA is TGTGCCAGCAGCCAAGATCGAGGGCTCGGGACTGAAGCTTTCTTT.